These 29 T cell receptor beta chains share one sample of origin, sequenced in a study of PD-1 blockade in classical Hodgkin lymphoma. Specified time point: cycle 4 day 1 (C4D1), after less than 7 weeks of nivolumab. The patients all showed relapse after autologous stem cell transplantation, while their brentuximab vedotin exposure varied. Repertoires were generated with immunoSEQ multiplex PCR, while TCRdb's copy carries only in-frame clones and drops some. The sample gives around 40,000 clones, around 80% of which show up once; approximately 9.4% is in the top ten. Material: peripheral blood mononuclear cells (PBMCs), obtained before the fourth cycle of nivolumab. Every receptor here comes from a human donor with classical Hodgkin lymphoma.

The chain recombines TRBV7-2 with TRBJ1-4; D gene uncertain. Trimming took off 5 bases at V and 8 bases at J, with 9 bases between the two ends. The CDR3 is 12 residues long. Germline V gene lookup returns CDR1 SGHTA and CDR2 FQGNSA. The CDR3 loop reads CASSRIGEKLFF. In DNA, the CDR3 is TGTGCCAGCAGCCGGATAGGGGAAAAACTGTTTTTT.

The chain uses TRBV30 and TRBJ1-2, with D unclear. CDR1 is GTSNPN, CDR2 SVGIG, per germline (reference sequence). CDR3 length: 15 residues. Trimming removed 0 bases from V and 2 bases from J, with 13 bases in between. The chain's CDR3 is CAWSVRRRQNYGYTF. In nucleotides, the CDR3 is TGTGCCTGGAGTGTACGCAGGAGGCAAAACTATGGCTACACCTTC.

The rearrangement joins TRBV7-8 to TRBJ1-2, with D unclear. The V gene lost 1 base and the J gene lost 1 base, with 4 bases spanning the gap. The CDR3 is 13 residues long. CDR1 and CDR2 from the germline V gene are SGHVS and FQNEAQ. Written as DNA, the CDR3 is TGTGCCAGCAGCTTAGACCTTAACTATGGCTACACCTTC. It translates to CASSLDLNYGYTF. Combining the CDR3 with reference TRBV7-8 and TRBJ1-2 gives the whole variable domain GAGVSQSPRYKVAKRGQDVALRCDPISGHVSLFWYQQALGQGPEFLTYFQNEAQLDKSGLPSDRFFAERPEGSVSTLKIQRTQQEDSAVYLCASSLDLNYGYTFGSGTRLTVV.

The V gene is TRBV13, the J gene TRBJ2-3, with TRBD2 identical over 10 bases. V shed 2 bases and J 3 bases; nucleotides not matched to a gene: 2. The CDR3 sequence is 15 residues long. Germline CDR1 PRHDT, CDR2 FYEKMQ (reference sequence). This CDR3 is CASSLSGGATDTQYF. The CDR3 coding sequence is TGTGCCAGCAGCTTAAGCGGGGGGGCGACAGATACGCAGTATTTT.

This chain joins TRBV15 and TRBJ1-3, with no clear D. The CDR3 has 16 residues. Germline loops: CDR1 LNHNV, CDR2 YYDKDF (reference sequence). V was shortened by 4 bases and J by 4 bases, with 17 bases between the two germline ends. In DNA, the CDR3 is TGTGCCACCAGCACTGACCTTTTAGGGCGGGGAAACACCATATATTTT. This encodes CATSTDLLGRGNTIYF.

The V gene is TRBV11-2, the J gene TRBJ2-3; 8 bases are a match to TRBD1. The CDR3 runs to 14 residues. After removal of 4 bases from V and 2 bases from J, the junction contained 2 bases not matched to a gene. From germline, CDR1 is SGHAT and CDR2 FQNNGV. CDR3 DNA sequence: TGTGCCAGCAGCTGGGACAGGTTCACAGATACGCAGTATTTT. Translation gives CASSWDRFTDTQYF.

The gene calls are TRBV4-2 and TRBJ2-3; D remains ambiguous. The V end was cut by 2 bases, the J end by 5 bases, with 14 bases between. CDR1 is LGHNA, CDR2 YNFKEQ, per germline. This CDR3 contains 15 residues. The CDR3 is CASSQQDSGVDTQYF. DNA for the CDR3: TGTGCCAGCAGCCAACAGGATTCCGGCGTAGATACGCAGTATTTT.

This rearrangement joins TRBV27 to TRBJ2-2; 10 bases are a match to TRBD2. Per germline, CDR1 MNHEY and CDR2 SMNVEV (reference sequence). V dropped 5 bases and J dropped 1; count of bases not matched to a gene: 1. The CDR3 loop spans 15 amino acids. The chain's CDR3 is CASSRTSGNTGELFF. DNA for the CDR3: TGTGCCAGCAGTCGGACTAGCGGGAACACCGGGGAGCTGTTTTTT.

J is TRBJ2-7 and V is TRBV6-1; 11 nucleotides agree with TRBD2. In germline, CDR1 is MNHNS, CDR2 SASEGT. The CDR3 totals 15 residues. The junction had 5 bases not matched to a gene; V was cut back by 4 bases and J by 3 bases. CDR3 sequence: CASSVIAGGLYEQYF. The CDR3 nucleotides read TGTGCCAGCAGTGTCATAGCGGGGGGGCTCTACGAGCAGTACTTC.

This sequence joins TRBV11-2 and TRBJ2-3; D unresolved. The germline V and J ends were trimmed by 4 bases and 2 bases, with 10 bases remaining between them. The germline V gene encodes CDR1 SGHAT and CDR2 FQNNGV. This CDR3 is 14 amino acids long. CDR3 sequence: CASSSHPNTDTQYF. CDR3 DNA sequence: TGTGCCAGCAGCTCCCATCCGAACACAGATACGCAGTATTTT.

The CDR3 protein is CASSLRGRPTSNQPQHF. For the CDR3, the DNA is TGTGCCAGCAGTTTAAGGGGCAGGCCCACTAGCAATCAGCCCCAGCATTTT. The chain has TRBV27 and TRBJ1-5, with D possibly being TRBD1 (5 bases). CDR1 MNHEY and CDR2 SMNVEV come from the germline V gene (reference sequence). The CDR3 is 17 residues long. Deletions cut 2 bases from V and 0 bases from J, with 14 bases between.

The chain links TRBV4-1 to TRBJ1-5, with a weak D call TRBD1 (5 bases). This CDR3 comprises 17 residues. The germline gives CDR1 MGHRA, CDR2 YSYEKL. Deletions cut 1 base from V and 6 bases from J, with 19 bases between. For the CDR3, the DNA is TGCGCCAGCAGCCAAGTACTTGAGGCCGGGGGTGGTCAGCCCCAGCATTTT. It is translated as CASSQVLEAGGGQPQHF.

This clone was found once. The rearrangement joins TRBV5-1 to TRBJ1-5, with D possibly being TRBD1 (6 bases). The germline V gene has CDR1 SGHRS and CDR2 YFSETQ. V lost 4 bases and J 4 bases, leaving 9 bases between the germline ends. This CDR3 has 13 residues. The CDR3 reads CASSQGGNQPQHF. DNA for the CDR3: TGCGCCAGCAGCCAAGGGGGTAATCAGCCCCAGCATTTT.

V is TRBV10-3 and J is TRBJ2-5; 9 bases line up with TRBD2. The CDR3 is 15 amino acids. From germline, CDR1 is ENHRY and CDR2 SYGVKD. V was pared by 3 bases and J by 2 bases, with 4 bases of the junction left unmatched. The CDR3 region has the DNA TGTGCCATCAGTGATTGGGCGGGGGGGCAAGAGACCCAGTACTTC. As protein: CAISDWAGGQETQYF.

The chain has TRBV4-1 and TRBJ2-1; TRBD2 agrees at 9 bases. The CDR3 spans 16 residues. CDR1 is MGHRA and CDR2 is YSYEKL in the germline V gene. After removal of 1 base from V and 8 bases from J, the junction contained 9 bases not matched to a gene. The DNA for the CDR3 is TGCGCCAGCAGCCAAGTTGGGCGGGGGGGTACCCATGAGCAGTTCTTC. It encodes CASSQVGRGGTHEQFF.

This sequence joins TRBV4-3 and TRBJ2-1; 16 nucleotides align to TRBD2. Germline values: CDR1 LGHNA, CDR2 YSLEER. After removal of 1 base from V and 9 bases from J, the junction contained 6 bases not matched to a gene. CDR3 length: 17 residues. CDR3 protein: CASSQVLGTSGGVEQFF. CDR3 coding DNA: TGCGCCAGCAGCCAAGTACTGGGGACTAGCGGGGGGGTTGAGCAGTTCTTC.

The chain couples TRBV19 to TRBJ2-5; a possible D gene is TRBD1 (6 bases). The germline CDR1 and CDR2 sequences are LNHDA and SQIVND (reference sequence). The CDR3 length is 14 residues. Deletions cut 4 bases from V and 4 bases from J, with 13 bases between. The CDR3 loop is CASSKYRVTETQYF. For the CDR3, the DNA is TGTGCCAGTAGTAAATACAGGGTAACAGAGACCCAGTACTTC.

As DNA, the CDR3 is TGTGCCAGCAGCTTGTCCGGGGCGAGGGAGCAGTACTTC. It is translated as CASSLSGAREQYF. The chain joins TRBV5-4 to TRBJ2-7; D might be TRBD1 or TRBD2, each matching 5 bases. The CDR3 runs 13 residues. The V gene's germline CDR1 is SGHNT and CDR2 YYREEE (reference sequence). The V end was cut by 1 base, the J end by 7 bases, with 12 bases between.

The chain carries TRBV15 and TRBJ1-1; possibly TRBD1 for D (5 bases). Trimming cost V 1 base and J 5 bases, with 14 bases left between them. CDR3 length: 15 amino acids. The germline V gene encodes CDR1 LNHNV and CDR2 YYDKDF (reference sequence). As DNA, the CDR3 is TGTGCCACCAGCAGAGCCCTAGTGGGGGGGACTGAAGCTTTCTTT. Its translation is CATSRALVGGTEAFF.

V usage is TRBV5-4 and J usage is TRBJ1-1, with a tentative D call TRBD1 (6 bases). The V gene's germline CDR1 is SGHNT and CDR2 YYREEE (reference sequence). Trimming removed 2 bases from V and 3 bases from J, with 11 bases in between. This CDR3 region has 14 residues. The CDR3 DNA is TGTGCCAGCAGCTTAGGGGGGCGGGACACTGAAGCTTTCTTT. Translating gives CASSLGGRDTEAFF.

The chain uses TRBV19 and TRBJ2-2; possibly TRBD1 for D (5 bases). CDR1 and CDR2 from the germline V gene are LNHDA and SQIVND (reference sequence). CDR3 length: 14 amino acids. V lost 5 bases to trimming and J lost 8 bases, with 15 bases between them. Here the CDR3 reads CASSVTPGRGELFF. In nucleotides, the CDR3 is TGTGCCAGTAGTGTAACTCCAGGGCGGGGGGAGCTGTTTTTT.

The V gene is TRBV30, the J gene TRBJ1-6; D remains ambiguous. Trimming pared 8 bases from V and 10 bases from J, leaving 18 bases between. The CDR3 has 13 amino acids. Germline V lookup: CDR1 GTSNPN, CDR2 SVGIG (reference sequence). The CDR3 bases are TGTGCCGCAAGACCCTCGACGGGATCACCCCTCCACTTT. This sequence encodes CAARPSTGSPLHF.

The rearrangement joins TRBV5-1 to TRBJ2-3, with 10 bases aligning to TRBD2. The CDR3 is 16 amino acids. V lost 0 bases to trimming and J lost 1 base; unmatched junction nucleotides: 2. CDR1 and CDR2 from the germline V gene are SGHRS and YFSETQ. CDR3 bases: TGCGCCAGCAGCTTGGCCGGGACTAGCGGCACAGATACGCAGTATTTT. This sequence encodes CASSLAGTSGTDTQYF.

The chain has TRBV7-2 and TRBJ2-7; D perhaps matches TRBD1 (6 bases). Germline-derived CDR1 and CDR2 are SGHTA and FQGNSA. The CDR3 is 13 residues long. V was shortened by 4 bases and J by 0 bases, with 7 bases between the two germline ends. The CDR3 here is CASSSRGSYEQYF. CDR3 coding DNA: TGTGCCAGCAGCTCCAGGGGCTCCTACGAGCAGTACTTC.

The V and J genes are TRBV5-1 and TRBJ1-4; D might be TRBD1 (6 bases). Germline-derived CDR1 and CDR2 are SGHRS and YFSETQ. CDR3 size: 15 residues. Trimming took off 4 bases at V and 3 bases at J, with 13 bases between the two ends. The CDR3 nucleotides read TGCGCCAGCAGCCCTCGGGGGGCAGCTAATGAAAAACTGTTTTTT. This encodes CASSPRGAANEKLFF. The full variable domain, completed using reference TRBV5-1 and TRBJ1-4, is KAGVTQTPRYLIKTRGQQVTLSCSPISGHRSVSWYQQTPGQGLQFLFEYFSETQRNKGNFPGRFSGRQFSNSRSEMNVSTLELGDSALYLCASSPRGAANEKLFFGSGTQLSVL.

The table lists this clone with a few counts. This rearrangement joins TRBV28 to TRBJ2-5, with 9 bases fitting TRBD2. CDR1 MDHEN and CDR2 SYDVKM come from the germline V gene. V shed 1 base and J 1 base; nucleotides not matched to a gene: 10. The CDR3 runs to 18 residues. Written as DNA, the CDR3 is TGTGCCAGCAGTTTATTTTCTTCTAGCGGGGCCGGCCAAGAGACCCAGTACTTC. Translated: CASSLFSSSGAGQETQYF.

V is TRBV21-1 and J is TRBJ2-3; no DNA check was done on the table's D call, TRBD2. TRBV21-1 is noted as a pseudogene. This CDR3 is 15 amino acids long. In nucleotides, the CDR3 is TGTGCCAGCAGCAACCTAAGGAAAGGAGGAGATACGCAGTATTTT. Protein sequence: CASSNLRKGGDTQYF.

Here the CDR3 DNA reads TGTGCCATCAGTGAGTCTCCGGGTTATAATTCACCCCTCCACTTT. Amino acid sequence: CAISESPGYNSPLHF. The J gene is TRBJ1-6, the V gene TRBV10-3; D call uncertain. Trimming pared 0 bases from V and 4 bases from J, leaving 7 bases between. This CDR3 spans 15 amino acids. Germline lookup yields CDR1 ENHRY and CDR2 SYGVKD.

The rearrangement links TRBV7-3 to TRBJ2-1, with D possibly TRBD1 on 5 matching bases. CDR3 length: 15 residues. Deletions cut 2 bases from V and 7 bases from J, with 15 bases between. The germline CDR1 and CDR2 sequences are SGHTA and FQGTGA. The CDR3 nucleotides are TGTGCCAGCAGCTTACGACCAGGGCGCCTAAATGAGCAGTTCTTC. It encodes CASSLRPGRLNEQFF. The entire variable domain, with the rest obtained from reference TRBV7-3 and TRBJ2-1, is as follows: GAGVSQTPSNKVTEKGKYVELRCDPISGHTALYWYRQSLGQGPEFLIYFQGTGAADDSGLPNDRFFAVRPEGSVSTLKIQRTERGDSAVYLCASSLRPGRLNEQFFGPGTRLTVL.